The text below deals with one TCR beta chain. Its target is unknown. The data belong to a study of OX40 agonist ivuxolimab in advanced cancers. Study-level information: Ivuxolimab, which is an agonistic anti-OX40 (CD134) antibody, was administered to the patients. The study enrolled dose-escalation patients with hepatocellular carcinoma, melanoma, renal cell or head and neck cancer. Previous treatment with anti-PD-1, anti-PD-L1 or anti-CTLA-4 therapy was allowed; 35% to 50% had received some.

Between the trimmed V and J ends, which lost 6 bases and 6 bases, there was a span of 20 bases. The CDR3 covers 15 residues. Germline assignment: CDR1 LNHDA and CDR2 SQIVND (reference sequence). Whole-study results and caveats: Among the lowest levels of clonal expansion were found in partial responders at 0.1-3.0 mg/kg.

Sequencing used immunoSEQ multiplex PCR; TCRdb keeps in-frame clones, though not all of them. This sample yields 75,000 or so clones, of which roughly four fifths are seen a single time; around 25% belongs to the top ten. The chain employs TRBV19 and TRBJ1-2; possibly TRBD1 for D (6 bases). The material was CD4+ or CD8+ T cells sorted from blood, obtained in a trial of the OX40 agonist ivuxolimab. This TCR derives from an adult with an advanced solid tumor such as melanoma, head and neck, liver or kidney cancer. CDR3 region: CASRLTGGELDGYTF. The DNA for the CDR3 is TGTGCCAGTAGGCTGACAGGAGGCGAGCTTGATGGCTACACCTTC.